In this sample, the clone carrying this TCR beta chain turned up a few times. TCRdb's copy holds only in-frame clones and misses some; the assay was immunoSEQ multiplex PCR. The repertoire consists of approximately 50,000 clones, with approximately 90% occurring once and the leading ten covering 9.5% to 13%. The source of the sample is a study of T cell changes during pregnancy in multiple sclerosis. The ends lost 7 bases at V and 6 bases at J; junction bases unmatched: 22. The CDR3 contains 18 residues. The germline CDR1 and CDR2 sequences are SNHLY and FYNNEI. Specimen: CD8+ T cells from peripheral blood mononuclear cells, collected after pregnancy. The source of this sequence is a female donor with multiple sclerosis, enrolled in a pregnancy study. The V gene is TRBV2, the J gene TRBJ2-3, with 7 bases fitting TRBD2. The CDR3 reads CASTLDIGLDLLGDTQYF. The DNA for the CDR3 is TGTGCCAGCACACTAGATATAGGACTAGACCTACTCGGGGATACGCAGTATTTT.